This T cell receptor beta chain was sequenced during a study of spatial heterogeneity in lung cancer. About the research overall: Compared with alpha-chain sequences, beta-chain sequences were consistently detected in greater numbers. Raw reads contained each unique TCR and UMI combination more than ten times on average.

TCR cDNA molecules each carried a unique molecular identifier. Each CDR3 protein gets one entry after TCRdb re-called the 5' RACE reads with MiXCR. The sample has approximately 21,000 distinct CDR3 sequences; around 3.2% are singletons. Sample time point: sample taken at primary tumor resection. Whole RNA from tumor, nontumor lung or frozen PBMC was sequenced unsorted. This clonotype was picked up many times. The sequences come from PBMCs, collected at surgery. This clonotype originated in a female donor with early-stage non-small cell lung cancer.

The CDR3 coding sequence is TGTGCCAGCAGTTTAAGGAACCCTACCTACGAGCAGTACTTC. It encodes CASSLRNPTYEQYF. V is TRBV27 and J is TRBJ2-7; D gene uncertain. There are 14 residues in the CDR3. Trimming pared 2 bases from V and 2 bases from J, leaving 10 bases between. Germline V lookup: CDR1 MNHEY, CDR2 SMNVEV (reference sequence).